These 16 T cell receptor beta chains were all obtained from the same sample, sequenced in a study of shared clonotypes between healthy human individuals. Sequenced by immunoSEQ multiplex PCR; TCRdb stores in-frame clones only, minus some. The sample holds about 380,000 clones; approximately 96% are singletons and the top ten take around 0.32%. Sequencing was carried out using memory CD8+ T cells sorted from blood. The subset is: CD45RO+ cells pooled with CCR7-negative TemRA cells. These receptors were collected from a man in his thirties or forties in good health.

The gene calls are TRBV11-2 and TRBJ1-2; D gene uncertain. Germline V gene sequence: CDR1 SGHAT, CDR2 FQNNGV. V lost 5 bases and J lost 8, with 15 bases in between. The CDR3 covers 13 residues. CDR3 nucleotides: TGTGCCAGCAGCCGCCACGAGGGTGGAGGCTACACCTTC. It codes for CASSRHEGGGYTF.

The chain joins TRBV28 to TRBJ2-2; the D is unclear. The germline V gene has CDR1 MDHEN and CDR2 SYDVKM. This CDR3 spans 13 amino acids. V lost 3 bases, J lost 6 bases, and 8 bases lay in between. The CDR3 spells CASSLGPSGELFF. In DNA form, the CDR3 reads TGTGCCAGCAGTTTGGGCCCGTCCGGGGAGCTGTTTTTT.

The chain has TRBV19 and TRBJ2-2, with TRBD1 matching 8 bases. Germline lookup yields CDR1 LNHDA and CDR2 SQIVND (reference sequence). The CDR3 contains 17 residues. Unmatched junction bases numbered 11, after V lost 3 bases and J lost 5 bases. CDR3 region: CASSIILRDRSTGELFF. In nucleotides, the CDR3 is TGTGCCAGTAGTATTATACTCCGGGACAGGAGTACCGGGGAGCTGTTTTTT.

Only a few counts were recorded for this clone. The gene calls are TRBV7-9 and TRBJ1-3; TRBD1 is a possible D gene (5 bases). Looked up from germline, CDR1 is SEHNR and CDR2 is FQNEAQ (reference sequence). CDR3 length: 14 residues. Between the trimmed V and J ends, which lost 8 bases and 3 bases, there was a span of 14 bases. CDR3: CASDHRGGGNTIYF. The CDR3 coding sequence is TGTGCCAGCGACCATAGGGGAGGTGGAAACACCATATATTTT.

The gene calls are TRBV18 and TRBJ2-3; D could derive from TRBD1 or TRBD2 (6 bases each). The CDR3 has 14 residues. V lost 4 bases to trimming and J lost 6 bases, with 14 bases between them. Germline V lookup: CDR1 KGHSH, CDR2 LQKENI. CDR3: CASSLAPGADTQYF. CDR3 sequence (DNA): TGTGCCAGCTCACTAGCCCCGGGGGCCGATACGCAGTATTTT. The whole variable domain, filled in from reference TRBV18 and TRBJ2-3, reads NAGVMQNPRHLVRRRGQEARLRCSPMKGHSHVYWYRQLPEEGLKFMVYLQKENIIDESGMPKERFSAEFPKEGPSILRIQQVVRGDSAAYFCASSLAPGADTQYFGPGTRLTVL.

The chain is built from TRBV2 and TRBJ1-1; the D gene is possibly TRBD1 (6 bases). Trimming cost V 4 bases and J 2 bases, with 11 bases left between them. The CDR3 spans 14 residues. Looked up from germline, CDR1 is SNHLY and CDR2 is FYNNEI. The CDR3 DNA follows: TGTGCCAGCAGTGGATGGGGACAAAACACTGAAGCTTTCTTT. This encodes CASSGWGQNTEAFF.

The chain links TRBV19 to TRBJ1-1, with D tentatively TRBD1 (6 bases). The CDR3 loop spans 17 amino acids. CDR1 is LNHDA, CDR2 SQIVND, per germline (reference sequence). V lost 5 bases and J 0 bases, leaving 19 bases between the germline ends. CDR3 in DNA: TGTGCCAGTAGTCCAATACGAAAAACAGGGTTGAACACTGAAGCTTTCTTT. Protein product: CASSPIRKTGLNTEAFF.

In DNA form, the CDR3 reads TGTGCCAGCAGTCTGCCGGGGAGAGAAAAACTGTTTTTT. Translating it yields CASSLPGREKLFF. J is TRBJ1-4 and V is TRBV28; no clear D gene. Germline V gives CDR1 MDHEN, CDR2 SYDVKM. Trimming left V 5 bases short and J 8 bases short, with 12 bases between. The CDR3 covers 13 residues.

The chain joins TRBV30 to TRBJ1-3; D call uncertain. The CDR3 covers 14 residues. Germline assignment: CDR1 GTSNPN and CDR2 SVGIG (reference sequence). Between the trimmed V and J ends, which lost 5 bases and 4 bases, there was a span of 15 bases. Here the CDR3 reads CAWCPGLGGNTIYF. CDR3 sequence (DNA): TGTGCCTGGTGCCCTGGGCTAGGAGGAAACACCATATATTTT.

This clone came up once. This chain joins TRBV28 and TRBJ1-2; D perhaps matches TRBD1 (5 bases). Germline lookup yields CDR1 MDHEN and CDR2 SYDVKM. With 6 bases removed from V and 8 bases from J, the gap between germline ends came to 16 bases. The CDR3 is 13 amino acids. CDR3 sequence: CASRRWDGWGYTF. CDR3 sequence (DNA): TGTGCCAGCAGGAGGTGGGACGGATGGGGCTACACCTTC.

The V and J genes are TRBV7-2 and TRBJ1-2; a weak D match, TRBD1 (5 bases). Per the germline V gene, CDR1 is SGHTA and CDR2 is FQGNSA. CDR3 length equals 17 residues. V lost 1 base and J 6 bases, leaving 21 bases between the germline ends. CDR3 residues: CASSLVLGQSAFHGYTF. The CDR3 nucleotides are TGTGCCAGCAGCTTAGTTCTAGGACAATCCGCTTTCCATGGCTACACCTTC.

The chain couples TRBV30 to TRBJ1-5; TRBD1 matches at 9 bases. CDR3 length: 13 residues. CDR1 and CDR2 from the germline V gene are GTSNPN and SVGIG (reference sequence). V was clipped by 5 bases and J by 5 bases; unmatched bases: 4. The CDR3 is CAWGTGNYQPQHF. CDR3 DNA: TGTGCCTGGGGGACAGGGAACTATCAGCCCCAGCATTTT.

This clone appeared a single time. V usage is TRBV5-4 and J usage is TRBJ2-1; the match to TRBD2 covers 11 bases. The V segment lost 2 bases and the J segment 4 bases; nucleotides outside the gene matches: 2. The germline CDR1 and CDR2 sequences are SGHNT and YYREEE (reference sequence). The CDR3 contains 15 residues. The CDR3 DNA follows: TGTGCCAGCAGCTTACTAGCGGGAGCTTACAATGAGCAGTTCTTC. Protein product: CASSLLAGAYNEQFF.

The chain is built from TRBV5-3 and TRBJ2-3; the D is unclear. TRBV5-3 counts as an open reading frame of uncertain function. This CDR3 is built from 12 residues. V was trimmed by 5 bases and J by 2 bases, leaving 6 bases between them. CDR3: CARSLFTDTQYF. The CDR3 region has the DNA TGTGCCAGAAGTTTGTTCACAGATACGCAGTATTTT.

The V and J genes are TRBV6-8 and TRBJ2-3; perhaps TRBD2 as D (6 bases). The CDR3 spans 16 residues. V was pared by 6 bases and J by 2 bases, with 18 bases between. The germline V gene encodes CDR1 MNHGY and CDR2 SAAAGT. The CDR3, as DNA: TGTGCCAGCAGGGGGATTGGCGCGGGATACACAGATACGCAGTATTTT. Translation: CASRGIGAGYTDTQYF.

The rearrangement links TRBV11-3 to TRBJ2-3, with D maybe TRBD2 (5 bases). Deletions cut 5 bases from V and 6 bases from J, with 12 bases between. Germline V CDR1 and CDR2: SGHNT, YENEEA. The CDR3 contains 13 residues. Here the CDR3 DNA reads TGTGCCAGCAGCCGCCTCGGGATCGATACGCAGTATTTT. Encoded protein: CASSRLGIDTQYF. Supplemented by reference TRBV11-3 and TRBJ2-3, the full variable domain reads EAGVVQSPRYKIIEKKQPVAFWCNPISGHNTLYWYLQNLGQGPELLIRYENEEAVDDSQLPKDRFSAERLKGVDSTLKIQPAELGDSAVYLCASSRLGIDTQYFGPGTRLTVL.